Below are 9 T cell receptor beta chains sequenced from a single sample in a study of liver allograft versus peripheral blood T cells. The overall study: T cell receptor repertoires in transplanted livers were compared with those in recipients' peripheral blood.

TCRdb independently ran MiXCR on the reads; one entry per CDR3 protein. The data show about 3,900 distinct CDR3 sequences, roughly 18% seen once. These receptors came from a human patient who had a liver transplant. These T cells may partly come from the graft donor.

By share of the sample, this clonotype is medium-sized. The chain employs TRBV5-6 and TRBJ2-7; 11 bases match TRBD1. CDR1 is SGHDT and CDR2 is YYEEEE in the germline V gene. The CDR3 has 15 residues. V dropped 2 bases and J dropped 3; count of bases not matched to a gene: 4. In DNA form, the CDR3 reads TGTGCCAGCAGCTTCGGACAGGGGGCCTTCTACGAGCAGTACTTC. This translates into CASSFGQGAFYEQYF.

This clonotype was recorded a few times. The chain uses TRBV24-1 and TRBJ2-3; 10 positions agree with TRBD1. The trim removed 1 base at V and 4 bases at J, leaving 4 bases unmatched. The CDR3 sequence is 16 residues long. CDR1 KGHDR and CDR2 SFDVKD come from the germline V gene. The CDR3 loop is CATSDFEGTGADTQYF. CDR3 nucleotide sequence: TGTGCCACCAGTGATTTTGAGGGGACAGGGGCAGATACGCAGTATTTT.

By share, this clonotype ranks as medium-sized (0.01 to 0.1%). V gene TRBV10-3 combines with J gene TRBJ1-2; 8 bases line up with TRBD1. The CDR3 runs 14 residues. V dropped 2 bases and J dropped 6; count of bases not matched to a gene: 5. From germline, CDR1 is ENHRY and CDR2 SYGVKD. The DNA for the CDR3 is TGTGCCATCAGTGAGGGGGACAGGCTGGATGGCTACACCTTC. Translating gives CAISEGDRLDGYTF.

Note on this clonotype: A much bigger clone sits one base away, suggesting this may be a read error. The chain carries TRBV9 and TRBJ2-7; D remains ambiguous. Germline-derived CDR1 and CDR2 are SGDLS and YYNGEE. The CDR3 spans 15 residues. CDR3 sequence (DNA): TGTGACAGCAGCGTAGACGTGGCAGGTGTATACGAGCAGTACTTC. Translation: CDSSVDVAGVYEQYF.

In this sample, this clonotype is medium-sized. The V gene is TRBV24-1, the J gene TRBJ2-7; D gene uncertain. With 2 bases removed from V and 6 bases from J, the gap between germline ends came to 10 bases. Germline V gives CDR1 KGHDR, CDR2 SFDVKD. The CDR3 length is 13 residues. Here the CDR3 DNA reads TGTGCCACCAGTGATTCTTCAGTAACCGAGCAGTACTTC. Protein product: CATSDSSVTEQYF.

This clonotype was seen more than once but under ten times. This rearrangement joins TRBV5-1 to TRBJ1-2; no clear D. CDR3 size: 11 residues. The germline V gene encodes CDR1 SGHRS and CDR2 YFSETQ. V lost 0 bases, J lost 14 bases, and 11 bases lay in between. CDR3 nucleotides: TGCGCCAGCAGCTTGGGGGCAGAGAGAACCTTC. The encoded protein is CASSLGAERTF. Full variable domain (remainder filled in from reference TRBV5-1 and TRBJ1-2): KAGVTQTPRYLIKTRGQQVTLSCSPISGHRSVSWYQQTPGQGLQFLFEYFSETQRNKGNFPGRFSGRQFSNSRSEMNVSTLELGDSALYLCASSLGAERTFGSGTRLTVV.

This clonotype was found a few times. J is TRBJ2-5 and V is TRBV3-1; 14 nucleotides align to TRBD2. The trim removed 2 bases at V and 4 bases at J, leaving 3 bases unmatched. CDR3 length: 16 amino acids. Germline CDR1 is LGHDT and CDR2 is YNNKEL (reference sequence). For the CDR3, the DNA is TGTGCCAGCAGCCAAAGACTAGCGGGGGGGGGAGAGACCCAGTACTTC. Translation gives CASSQRLAGGGETQYF.

This clonotype was counted ten times or more. The rearrangement links TRBV7-9 to TRBJ2-3; a possible D gene is TRBD1 (5 bases). V shed 1 base and J shed 2 bases, with 10 bases lying between them. The CDR3 runs to 15 residues. From germline, CDR1 is SEHNR and CDR2 FQNEAQ (reference sequence). CDR3 nucleotides: TGTGCCAGCAGCTTAGACAGGACCTACACAGATACGCAGTATTTT. Translation: CASSLDRTYTDTQYF. Together with reference TRBV7-9 and TRBJ2-3, the CDR3 gives the full variable domain: DTGVSQNPRHKITKRGQNVTFRCDPISEHNRLYWYRQTLGQGPEFLTYFQNEAQLEKSRLLSDRFSAERPKGSFSTLEIQRTEQGDSAMYLCASSLDRTYTDTQYFGPGTRLTVL.

Details on this clonotype: A much larger clone differs by one base, so this may be a read error. The V gene is TRBV19, the J gene TRBJ2-7, with 9 bases lining up with TRBD1. V gave up 8 bases and J gave up 4 bases; unmatched junction bases: 6. This CDR3 has 13 residues. Germline V gives CDR1 LNHDA, CDR2 SQIVND (reference sequence). CDR3: CASCTGTGYEQYF. CDR3 DNA: TGTGCCAGTTGTACCGGGACAGGGTACGAGCAGTACTTC. Complete variable domain (other parts from reference TRBV19 and TRBJ2-7): DGGITQSPKYLFRKEGQNVTLSCEQNLNHDAMYWYRQDPGQGLRLIYYSQIVNDFQKGDIAEGYSVSREKKESFPLTVTSAQKNPTAFYLCASCTGTGYEQYFGPGTRLTVT.